The 7 T cell receptor beta chains below were found in one sample sequenced in a study of CD8 T cells in ankylosing spondylitis. TCRdb used MiXCR to reprocess the 5' RACE reads, holding one entry per CDR3 protein. The sample has 130,000 or so distinct CDR3 sequences, around 7% seen once; the top ten hold 10% to 15%. Source material: blood, either unsorted or a sorted T cell fraction (not recorded which). The origin of the receptors is a male donor with ankylosing spondylitis or in good health (not recorded which).

This clonotype was picked up many times. The rearrangement uses TRBV5-1 and TRBJ1-2; D gene uncertain. Trimming stripped 4 bases from V and 5 bases from J, with 15 bases between. There are 14 residues in the CDR3. From germline, CDR1 is SGHRS and CDR2 YFSETQ. The CDR3 DNA reads as TGCGCCAGCAGCCAAAAATGGACGGATTATGGCTACACCTTC. Protein sequence: CASSQKWTDYGYTF.

This clonotype was seen repeatedly, ten times or more. The genes are TRBV3-1 and TRBJ1-2, with a possible D match to TRBD1 (6 bases). Germline V CDR1 and CDR2: LGHDT, YNNKEL (reference sequence). The germline V and J ends were trimmed by 5 bases and 2 bases, with 12 bases remaining between them. CDR3 length equals 14 residues. The DNA of the CDR3 is TGTGCCAGCAGCGACAGGCCGCGAAACTATGGCTACACCTTC. Its protein product is CASSDRPRNYGYTF.

This clonotype has ten or more counts. V usage is TRBV14 and J usage is TRBJ1-5; D is perhaps TRBD1 (6 bases). Germline V gene sequence: CDR1 SGHDN, CDR2 FVKESK. V was trimmed by 5 bases and J by 3 bases, leaving 14 bases between them. CDR3 length: 15 amino acids. This chain's CDR3 is CASSTRQAINQPQHF. For the CDR3, the DNA is TGTGCCAGCAGCACCCGACAGGCGATCAATCAGCCCCAGCATTTT. Looking up the rest from reference TRBV14 and TRBJ1-5 gives the full variable domain: EAGVTQFPSHSVIEKGQTVTLRCDPISGHDNLYWYRRVMGKEIKFLLHFVKESKQDESGMPNNRFLAERTGGTYSTLKVQPAELEDSGVYFCASSTRQAINQPQHFGDGTRLSIL.

This clonotype was recorded many times. The V gene is TRBV25-1, the J gene TRBJ2-3; the match to TRBD2 covers 7 bases. V was pared by 6 bases and J by 0 bases, with 9 bases of the junction left unmatched. The CDR3 is 16 residues long. Germline V gene sequence: CDR1 MGHDK, CDR2 SYGVNS. The CDR3 DNA is TGTGCCAGCAGCCCTTGGGAGGGGCGAAGCACAGATACGCAGTATTTT. Its protein product is CASSPWEGRSTDTQYF. Using reference TRBV25-1 and TRBJ2-3 for the parts outside the CDR3, the full variable domain is EADIYQTPRYLVIGTGKKITLECSQTMGHDKMYWYQQDPGMELHLIHYSYGVNSTEKGDLSSESTVSRIRTEHFPLTLESARPSHTSQYLCASSPWEGRSTDTQYFGPGTRLTVL.

Only a few counts were recorded for this clonotype. The gene calls are TRBV30 and TRBJ1-5; TRBD1 matches at 10 bases. With 3 bases clipped from V and 7 bases from J, the junction kept 6 bases outside the gene matches. Germline CDR1 GTSNPN, CDR2 SVGIG (reference sequence). The CDR3 totals 14 residues. The CDR3 DNA sequence: TGTGCCTGGAGGAGACAGGGGGCCCAACAGCCCCAGCATTTT. Translating gives CAWRRQGAQQPQHF.

This clonotype was detected many times. The gene calls are TRBV7-3 and TRBJ2-1, with TRBD2 matching over 11 bases. V was pared by 5 bases and J by 9 bases, with 12 bases of the junction left unmatched. The germline gives CDR1 SGHTA, CDR2 FQGTGA. This CDR3 has 16 amino acids. The CDR3 region is CASSTFTSGRSGEQFF. Here the CDR3 DNA reads TGTGCCAGCAGCACCTTTACTAGCGGGAGATCCGGTGAGCAGTTCTTC. The complete variable domain, with remaining parts taken from reference TRBV7-3 and TRBJ2-1, reads GAGVSQTPSNKVTEKGKYVELRCDPISGHTALYWYRQSLGQGPEFLIYFQGTGAADDSGLPNDRFFAVRPEGSVSTLKIQRTERGDSAVYLCASSTFTSGRSGEQFFGPGTRLTVL.

Ten or more counts support this clonotype. The rearrangement uses TRBV9 and TRBJ1-2; possible D gene TRBD1, 5 bases. There are 13 residues in the CDR3. Germline values: CDR1 SGDLS, CDR2 YYNGEE. With 3 bases removed from V and 7 bases from J, the gap between germline ends came to 13 bases. The CDR3 DNA reads as TGTGCCAGCAGCGCCGGGGGGTCGGTTGGCTACACCTTC. Encoded protein: CASSAGGSVGYTF.